These T cell receptor beta chains were read from a single sample in a study of Tregs in tolerant kidney transplant recipients. The method was immunoSEQ multiplex PCR; TCRdb's version includes in-frame clones alone and lacks a portion of them. The table shows about 110,000 clones, with 90% occurring only once. Sample: CD4+ T cells from blood, taken before the transplant. The receptors were sampled from a human donor who received a combined kidney and bone marrow transplant. The CDR3 runs from the conserved cysteine through the conserved F or W. The order of the fields is clone size, V gene, D gene, J gene, CDR3 protein, CDR3 DNA. D genes are given only for firm matches. A row's size may be missing; if present it is once, few, many or a size class.

size: -; V: TRBV6-1; D: -; J: TRBJ2-5; CDR3: CASSGRGTSYGTQYF; DNA: TGTGCCAGCAGTGGACGGGGGACCTCCTATGGGACCCAGTACTTC
size: -; V: TRBV6-1; D: TRBD2; J: TRBJ2-5; CDR3: CASSGIAGGPRETQYF; DNA: TGTGCCAGCAGTGGGATAGCGGGAGGGCCCCGTGAGACCCAGTACTTC
size: -; V: TRBV6-4; D: -; J: TRBJ1-5; CDR3: CASSDKRGNQPQHF; DNA: TGTGCCAGCAGTGACAAACGGGGGAACCAGCCCCAGCATTTT
size: -; V: TRBV15; D: -; J: TRBJ2-7; CDR3: CATSRGDKKNYEQYF; DNA: TGTGCCACCAGCAGGGGGGACAAAAAGAACTACGAGCAGTACTTC
size: -; V: TRBV6-1; D: -; J: TRBJ1-2; CDR3: CASSEAQANYGYTF; DNA: TGTGCCAGCAGTGAAGCTCAGGCTAACTATGGCTACACCTTC
size: -; V: TRBV6-4; D: -; J: TRBJ2-1; CDR3: CASSDGGGGNEQFF; DNA: TGTGCCAGCAGTGATGGCGGGGGCGGCAATGAGCAGTTCTTC
size: -; V: TRBV5-6; D: TRBD2; J: TRBJ2-5; CDR3: CASSLRGTSAKETQYF; DNA: TGTGCCAGCAGCTTGAGGGGGACTAGCGCCAAAGAGACCCAGTACTTC
size: once; V: TRBV5-8; D: TRBD2; J: TRBJ2-3; CDR3: CASSLGPSGRNTQYF; DNA: TGTGCCAGCAGCTTGGGGCCTAGCGGGCGGAATACGCAGTATTTT
size: -; V: TRBV7-2; D: TRBD1; J: TRBJ1-4; CDR3: CASSPGQGNEKLFF; DNA: TGTGCCAGCAGCCCGGGACAGGGGAATGAAAAACTGTTTTTT
size: -; V: TRBV7-2; D: TRBD1; J: TRBJ2-1; CDR3: CASRQRQGWNEQFF; DNA: TGTGCCAGCAGACAGAGACAGGGGTGGAATGAGCAGTTCTTC
size: -; V: TRBV15; D: -; J: TRBJ1-3; CDR3: CATSNFEGGNTIYF; DNA: TGTGCCACCAGCAACTTCGAGGGTGGAAACACCATATATTTT
size: once; V: TRBV12-5; D: TRBD2; J: TRBJ2-1; CDR3: CASGRGGSNEQFF; DNA: TGTGCTAGTGGTCGGGGGGGCTCGAATGAGCAGTTCTTC
size: -; V: TRBV15; D: TRBD1; J: TRBJ1-2; CDR3: CATSRGYLVDRFGGYTF; DNA: TGTGCCACCAGCAGAGGGTATCTAGTGGACAGGTTTGGCGGCTACACCTTC
size: -; V: TRBV6-4; D: -; J: TRBJ2-3; CDR3: CASSDGRGGHPDTQYF; DNA: TGTGCCAGCAGTGACGGGAGGGGGGGCCATCCCGATACGCAGTATTTT
size: -; V: TRBV7-8; D: -; J: TRBJ1-1; CDR3: CASSFQGKNTEAFF; DNA: TGTGCCAGCAGCTTTCAGGGGAAGAACACTGAAGCTTTCTTT
size: -; V: TRBV9; D: -; J: TRBJ2-3; CDR3: CASSVNPGTGRTDTQYF; DNA: TGTGCCAGCAGCGTAAATCCAGGGACTGGACGCACAGATACGCAGTATTTT
size: once; V: TRBV28; D: TRBD2; J: TRBJ2-1; CDR3: CASSLFGLAGGDEQFF; DNA: TGTGCCAGCAGTTTATTTGGGCTAGCGGGAGGGGATGAGCAGTTCTTC
size: -; V: TRBV28; D: TRBD2; J: TRBJ2-7; CDR3: CASSSPGGSGYEQYF; DNA: TGTGCCAGCAGCTCCCCCGGGGGGTCGGGCTACGAGCAGTACTTC
size: once; V: TRBV20-1; D: TRBD1; J: TRBJ1-1; CDR3: CSADREAFF; DNA: TGCAGTGCGGACAGGGAAGCTTTCTTT
size: -; V: TRBV6-5; D: -; J: TRBJ1-3; CDR3: CASSYSREPWGNTIYF; DNA: TGTGCCAGCAGTTACTCGAGGGAACCGTGGGGAAACACCATATATTTT
size: -; V: TRBV7-2; D: TRBD2; J: TRBJ2-7; CDR3: CASRLAGGPYEQYF; DNA: TGTGCCAGCAGGTTAGCGGGGGGGCCCTACGAGCAGTACTTC
size: -; V: TRBV5-1; D: -; J: TRBJ2-7; CDR3: CASSPGTFSYEQYF; DNA: TGCGCCAGCAGCCCCGGGACTTTCAGCTACGAGCAGTACTTC
size: -; V: TRBV5-1; D: -; J: TRBJ2-7; CDR3: CASSPGMLKARTYSYEQYF; DNA: TGCGCCAGCAGTCCTGGAATGTTGAAGGCGCGGACTTACTCCTACGAGCAGTACTTC
size: -; V: TRBV10-2; D: -; J: TRBJ2-1; CDR3: CASSIRAGLNEQFF; DNA: TGCGCCAGCTCGATACGTGCGGGCCTAAATGAGCAGTTCTTC
size: -; V: TRBV7-8; D: TRBD1; J: TRBJ2-7; CDR3: CASSTGQADLGQYF; DNA: TGTGCCAGCAGCACGGGACAGGCCGACTTGGGGCAGTACTTC
size: -; V: TRBV29-1; D: -; J: TRBJ1-3; CDR3: CSVVVGFLSSGNTIYF; DNA: TGCAGCGTTGTAGTTGGTTTTCTCTCCTCTGGAAACACCATATATTTT
size: -; V: TRBV4-3; D: TRBD1; J: TRBJ2-7; CDR3: CASSQGDSSYEQYF; DNA: TGCGCCAGCAGCCAGGGGGACAGCTCCTACGAGCAGTACTTC
size: -; V: TRBV25-1; D: TRBD1; J: TRBJ1-6; CDR3: CASSEYGQGVNSPLHF; DNA: TGTGCCAGCAGTGAATATGGACAGGGCGTTAATTCACCCCTCCACTTT
size: -; V: TRBV28; D: TRBD1; J: TRBJ1-1; CDR3: CASRGTGGGGTEAFF; DNA: TGTGCCAGCAGAGGGACAGGGGGTGGTGGCACTGAAGCTTTCTTT
size: -; V: TRBV19; D: -; J: TRBJ2-2; CDR3: CASSISYGELFF; DNA: TGTGCCAGTAGTATCTCCTACGGGGAGCTGTTTTTT
size: few; V: TRBV6-1; D: TRBD1; J: TRBJ2-7; CDR3: CASSPGQRTSYEQYF; DNA: TGTGCCAGCAGCCCGGGACAGCGAACTTCCTACGAGCAGTACTTC
size: once; V: TRBV5-1; D: TRBD2; J: TRBJ2-2; CDR3: CASSPRTSPTGELFF; DNA: TGCGCCAGCAGCCCGAGGACTAGCCCCACCGGGGAGCTGTTTTTT
size: -; V: TRBV5-6; D: -; J: TRBJ1-1; CDR3: CASSRRVTEAFF; DNA: TGTGCCAGCAGCCGCCGGGTTACTGAAGCTTTCTTT
size: -; V: TRBV7-2; D: -; J: TRBJ2-3; CDR3: CASSLVAGDTQYF; DNA: TGTGCCAGCAGCTTAGTGGCGGGAGATACGCAGTATTTT
size: -; V: TRBV2; D: TRBD2; J: TRBJ2-1; CDR3: CASSVWRGGGNEQFF; DNA: TGTGCCAGCAGTGTATGGCGGGGGGGCGGTAATGAGCAGTTCTTC
size: once; V: TRBV5-1; D: TRBD2; J: TRBJ2-7; CDR3: CASSVLAEKQYF; DNA: TGCGCCAGCAGCGTCCTAGCGGAGAAACAGTACTTC
size: -; V: TRBV19; D: -; J: TRBJ2-4; CDR3: CASSKGGTKNIQYF; DNA: TGTGCCAGTAGCAAGGGGGGGACCAAAAACATTCAGTACTTC
size: few; V: TRBV6-1; D: TRBD1; J: TRBJ1-5; CDR3: CASRAGTGENQPQHF; DNA: TGTGCCAGCAGGGCCGGGACAGGGGAGAATCAGCCCCAGCATTTT
size: -; V: TRBV2; D: TRBD1; J: TRBJ1-4; CDR3: CASSRDRVRNNEKLFF; DNA: TGTGCCAGCAGCCGGGACAGGGTTCGGAATAATGAAAAACTGTTTTTT
size: -; V: TRBV5-4; D: TRBD1; J: TRBJ2-7; CDR3: CASSLGGQRTYEQYF; DNA: TGTGCCAGCAGCTTGGGGGGACAGCGAACCTACGAGCAGTACTTC
size: -; V: TRBV29-1; D: -; J: TRBJ1-2; CDR3: CSVLDPGYTF; DNA: TGCAGCGTCCTAGACCCGGGCTACACCTTC
size: few; V: TRBV10-3; D: TRBD1; J: TRBJ1-2; CDR3: CAISAVGTGFVYTF; DNA: TGTGCCATCAGTGCCGTCGGGACAGGGTTTGTCTACACCTTC
size: -; V: TRBV4-1; D: TRBD1; J: TRBJ2-2; CDR3: CASSQNTGATGELFF; DNA: TGCGCCAGCAGCCAGAATACAGGGGCCACCGGGGAGCTGTTTTTT
size: -; V: TRBV2; D: -; J: TRBJ2-2; CDR3: CASKGVWNTGELFF; DNA: TGTGCCAGCAAGGGAGTATGGAACACCGGGGAGCTGTTTTTT
size: once; V: TRBV7-2; D: TRBD1; J: TRBJ2-7; CDR3: CASSLRTGTYEQYF; DNA: TGTGCCAGCAGCCTAAGGACAGGGACCTACGAGCAGTACTTC
size: -; V: TRBV9; D: -; J: TRBJ1-3; CDR3: CASSVETPGAGNTIYF; DNA: TGTGCCAGCAGCGTAGAAACCCCAGGGGCTGGAAACACCATATATTTT
size: -; V: TRBV6-1; D: -; J: TRBJ2-5; CDR3: CASSLTQGSMQTQYF; DNA: TGTGCCAGCAGCCTGACCCAGGGGTCGATGCAGACCCAGTACTTC
size: -; V: TRBV5-1; D: -; J: TRBJ2-2; CDR3: CASSFDRTNTGELFF; DNA: TGCGCCAGCAGCTTTGACAGAACGAACACCGGGGAGCTGTTTTTT
size: once; V: TRBV5-1; D: -; J: TRBJ2-7; CDR3: CASSSSYEQYF; DNA: TGCGCCAGCAGCTCTTCCTACGAGCAGTACTTC
size: -; V: TRBV6-5; D: -; J: TRBJ2-7; CDR3: CASRLDTVRPGIFF; DNA: TGTGCCAGCAGATTGGACACCGTGCGCCCTGGGATCTTCTTC
size: -; V: TRBV2; D: -; J: TRBJ1-1; CDR3: CASMVGRVAEAFF; DNA: TGTGCCAGCATGGTGGGCAGGGTGGCTGAAGCTTTCTTT
size: -; V: TRBV11-2; D: TRBD1; J: TRBJ2-2; CDR3: CASSLVVPGQGAGELFF; DNA: TGTGCCAGCAGCTTAGTTGTCCCGGGACAGGGGGCCGGGGAGCTGTTTTTT
size: -; V: TRBV2; D: -; J: TRBJ2-6; CDR3: CARGPGSGANVLTF; DNA: TGTGCCCGAGGCCCGGGTTCTGGGGCCAACGTCCTGACTTTC
size: -; V: TRBV18; D: -; J: TRBJ2-6; CDR3: CASSPLATGANVLTF; DNA: TGTGCCAGCTCACCACTAGCTACCGGGGCCAACGTCCTGACTTTC
size: -; V: TRBV4-3; D: -; J: TRBJ1-4; CDR3: CASSRVGQANEKLFF; DNA: TGCGCCAGCAGCCGGGTAGGACAAGCTAATGAAAAACTGTTTTTT